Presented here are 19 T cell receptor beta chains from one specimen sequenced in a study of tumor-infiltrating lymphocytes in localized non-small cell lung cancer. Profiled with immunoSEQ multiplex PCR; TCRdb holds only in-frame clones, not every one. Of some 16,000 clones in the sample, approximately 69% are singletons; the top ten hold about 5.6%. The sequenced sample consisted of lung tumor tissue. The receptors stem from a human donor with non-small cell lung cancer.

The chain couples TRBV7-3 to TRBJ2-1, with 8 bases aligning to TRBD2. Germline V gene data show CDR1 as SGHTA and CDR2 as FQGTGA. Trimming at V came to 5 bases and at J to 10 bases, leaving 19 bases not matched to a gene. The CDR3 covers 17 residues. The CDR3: CASSTLTSVGPSSEQFF. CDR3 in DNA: TGTGCCAGCAGCACTCTGACTAGCGTCGGGCCCAGCTCGGAGCAGTTCTTC. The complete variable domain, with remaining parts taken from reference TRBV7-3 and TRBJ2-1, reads GAGVSQTPSNKVTEKGKYVELRCDPISGHTALYWYRQSLGQGPEFLIYFQGTGAADDSGLPNDRFFAVRPEGSVSTLKIQRTERGDSAVYLCASSTLTSVGPSSEQFFGPGTRLTVL.

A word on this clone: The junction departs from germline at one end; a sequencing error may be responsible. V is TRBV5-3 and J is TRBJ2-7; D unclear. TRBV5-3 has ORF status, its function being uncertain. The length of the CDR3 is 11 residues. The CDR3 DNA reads TGTGCCAGCAGCTTGGCGTACGAGCAGTACTTC. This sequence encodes CASSLAYEQYF.

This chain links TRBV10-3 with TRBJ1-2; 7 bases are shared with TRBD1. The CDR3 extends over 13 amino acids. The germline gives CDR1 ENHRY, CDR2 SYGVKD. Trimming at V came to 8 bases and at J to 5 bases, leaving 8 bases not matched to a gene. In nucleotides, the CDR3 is TGTGCCATCGGGGCAGGGGGGGATTATGGCTACACCTTC. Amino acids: CAIGAGGDYGYTF.

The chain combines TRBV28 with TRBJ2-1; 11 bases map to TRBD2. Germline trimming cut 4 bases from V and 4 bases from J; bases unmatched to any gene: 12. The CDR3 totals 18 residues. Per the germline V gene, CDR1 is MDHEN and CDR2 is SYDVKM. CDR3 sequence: CASSSLPSRLAGYNEQFF. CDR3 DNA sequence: TGTGCCAGCAGTTCACTTCCCTCCCGACTAGCGGGATACAATGAGCAGTTCTTC.

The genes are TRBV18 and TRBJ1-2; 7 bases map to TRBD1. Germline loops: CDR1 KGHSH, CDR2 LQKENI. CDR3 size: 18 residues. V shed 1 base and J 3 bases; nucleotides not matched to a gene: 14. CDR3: CASSPREGGANSYYGYTF. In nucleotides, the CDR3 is TGTGCCAGCTCACCACGGGAAGGGGGCGCGAATTCCTACTATGGCTACACCTTC.

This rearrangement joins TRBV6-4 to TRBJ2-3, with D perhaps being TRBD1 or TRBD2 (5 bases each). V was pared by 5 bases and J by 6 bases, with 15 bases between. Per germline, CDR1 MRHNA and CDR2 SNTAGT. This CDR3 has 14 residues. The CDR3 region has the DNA TGTGCCAGCAGTATGGAGACGGGGCGGGATACGCAGTATTTT. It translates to CASSMETGRDTQYF.

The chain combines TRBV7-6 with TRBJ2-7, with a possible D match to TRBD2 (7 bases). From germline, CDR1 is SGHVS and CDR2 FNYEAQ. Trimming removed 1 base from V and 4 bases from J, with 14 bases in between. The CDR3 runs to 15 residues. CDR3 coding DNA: TGTGCCAGCAGCTTAGGGGGGGGCAACGGGTACGAGCAGTACTTC. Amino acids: CASSLGGGNGYEQYF.

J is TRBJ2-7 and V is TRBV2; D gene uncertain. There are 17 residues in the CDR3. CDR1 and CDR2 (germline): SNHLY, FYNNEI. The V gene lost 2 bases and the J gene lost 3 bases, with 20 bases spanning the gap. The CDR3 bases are TGTGCCAGCAGTGAACTTTTAGGGCTCCTATGGAACTACGAGCAGTACTTC. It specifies CASSELLGLLWNYEQYF.

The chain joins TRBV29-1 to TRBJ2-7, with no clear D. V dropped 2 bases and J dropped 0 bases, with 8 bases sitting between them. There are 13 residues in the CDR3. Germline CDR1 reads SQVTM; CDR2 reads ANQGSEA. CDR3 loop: CSVELRNSYEQYF. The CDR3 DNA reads TGCAGCGTTGAACTCAGGAACTCCTACGAGCAGTACTTC.

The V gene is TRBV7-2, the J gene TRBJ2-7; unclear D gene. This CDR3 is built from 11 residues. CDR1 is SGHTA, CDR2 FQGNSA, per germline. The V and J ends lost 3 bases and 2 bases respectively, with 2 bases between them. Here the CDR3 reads CASSFAYEQYF. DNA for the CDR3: TGTGCCAGCAGCTTTGCCTACGAGCAGTACTTC. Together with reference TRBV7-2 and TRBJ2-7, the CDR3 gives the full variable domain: GAGVSQSPSNKVTEKGKDVELRCDPISGHTALYWYRQSLGQGLEFLIYFQGNSAPDKSGLPSDRFSAERTGGSVSTLTIQRTQQEDSAVYLCASSFAYEQYFGPGTRLTVT.

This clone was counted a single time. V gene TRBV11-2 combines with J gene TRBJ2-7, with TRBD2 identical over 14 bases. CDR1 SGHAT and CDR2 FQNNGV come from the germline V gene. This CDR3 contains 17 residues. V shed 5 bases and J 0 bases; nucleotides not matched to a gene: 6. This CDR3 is CASSKPGLAGVSYEQYF. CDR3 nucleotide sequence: TGTGCCAGCAGCAAACCGGGACTAGCGGGAGTCTCCTACGAGCAGTACTTC.

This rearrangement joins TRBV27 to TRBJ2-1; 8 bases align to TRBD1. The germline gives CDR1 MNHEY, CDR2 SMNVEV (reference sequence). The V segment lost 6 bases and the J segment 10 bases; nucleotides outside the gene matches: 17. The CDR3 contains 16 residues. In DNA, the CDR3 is TGTGCCAGCAGGAGATCTGACAGGGGAGGAACTGACGAGCAGTTCTTC. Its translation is CASRRSDRGGTDEQFF.

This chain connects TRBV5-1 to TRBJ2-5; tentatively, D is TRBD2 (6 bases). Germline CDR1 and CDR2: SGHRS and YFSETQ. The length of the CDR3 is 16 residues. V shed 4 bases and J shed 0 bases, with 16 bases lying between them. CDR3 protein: CASSPGVLGYQETQYF. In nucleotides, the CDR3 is TGCGCCAGCAGCCCGGGGGTGTTGGGGTACCAAGAGACCCAGTACTTC.

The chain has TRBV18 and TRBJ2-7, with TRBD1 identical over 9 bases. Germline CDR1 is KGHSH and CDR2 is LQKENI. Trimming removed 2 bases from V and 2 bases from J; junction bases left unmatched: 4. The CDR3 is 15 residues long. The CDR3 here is CASSPVGQGTYEQYF. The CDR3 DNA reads TGTGCCAGCTCACCAGTGGGACAGGGCACCTACGAGCAGTACTTC.

The CDR3 reads CASSDRVDTGELFF. The CDR3 coding sequence is TGTGCCAGCAGTGACAGGGTGGACACCGGGGAGCTGTTTTTT. J is TRBJ2-2 and V is TRBV25-1; D may be TRBD1 (5 bases). The germline V gene encodes CDR1 MGHDK and CDR2 SYGVNS. V was shortened by 3 bases and J by 3 bases, with 8 bases between the two germline ends. The CDR3 extends over 14 amino acids.

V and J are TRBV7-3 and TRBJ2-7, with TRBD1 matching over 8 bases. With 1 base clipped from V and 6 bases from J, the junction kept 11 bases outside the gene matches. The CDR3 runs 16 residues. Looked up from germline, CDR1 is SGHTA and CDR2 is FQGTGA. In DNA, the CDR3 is TGTGCCAGCAGCTTAAAGTTAAGACAGGGGAGATGCGAGCAGTACTTC. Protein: CASSLKLRQGRCEQYF. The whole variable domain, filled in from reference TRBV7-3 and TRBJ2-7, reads GAGVSQTPSNKVTEKGKYVELRCDPISGHTALYWYRQSLGQGPEFLIYFQGTGAADDSGLPNDRFFAVRPEGSVSTLKIQRTERGDSAVYLCASSLKLRQGRCEQYFGPGTRLTVT.

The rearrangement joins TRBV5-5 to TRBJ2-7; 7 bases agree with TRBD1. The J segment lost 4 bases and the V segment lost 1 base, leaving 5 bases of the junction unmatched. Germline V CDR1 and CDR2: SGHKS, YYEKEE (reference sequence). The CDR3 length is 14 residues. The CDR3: CASSLLGGSYEQYF. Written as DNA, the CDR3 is TGTGCCAGCAGCTTGCTAGGGGGCAGTTACGAGCAGTACTTC.

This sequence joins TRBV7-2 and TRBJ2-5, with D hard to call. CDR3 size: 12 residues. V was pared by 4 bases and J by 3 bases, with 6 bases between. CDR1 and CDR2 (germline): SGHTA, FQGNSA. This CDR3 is CASSYHEETQYF. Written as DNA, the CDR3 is TGTGCCAGCAGCTATCACGAAGAGACCCAGTACTTC. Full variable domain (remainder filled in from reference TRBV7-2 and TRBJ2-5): GAGVSQSPSNKVTEKGKDVELRCDPISGHTALYWYRQSLGQGLEFLIYFQGNSAPDKSGLPSDRFSAERTGGSVSTLTIQRTQQEDSAVYLCASSYHEETQYFGPGTRLLVL.

CDR3 residues: CASSLRTGGELYNEQFF. The CDR3 DNA reads as TGTGCCAGCTCACTAAGGACAGGGGGCGAACTCTACAATGAGCAGTTCTTC. V is TRBV18 and J is TRBJ2-1; 11 nucleotides align to TRBD1. This CDR3 has 17 residues. Looked up from germline, CDR1 is KGHSH and CDR2 is LQKENI. Losses at the gene ends were 4 bases for V and 3 bases for J; bases not matched to a gene: 8.